A single sample gave rise to the 17 T cell receptor beta chains below, sequenced in a study of T cells after yellow fever vaccination. TCRdb redid the calling of the 5' RACE reads with MiXCR, one entry per CDR3 protein. Among roughly 330,000 distinct CDR3 sequences, around 7% were seen once, and the ten largest hold 15% to 20%. The input for sequencing was PBMCs, taken about 49 days after the first yellow fever vaccination. Receptors originate from a man between 18 and 29 years old who received the YFV17D yellow fever vaccine.

The rearrangement links TRBV19 to TRBJ2-2; D is perhaps TRBD2 (5 bases). V lost 10 bases, J lost 3 bases, and 24 bases lay in between. CDR3 length: 17 amino acids. Germline lookup yields CDR1 LNHDA and CDR2 SQIVND (reference sequence). The CDR3 is CAIHLPSGCGDTGELFF. In nucleotides, the CDR3 is TGTGCCATTCACCTTCCTTCGGGGTGCGGTGACACCGGGGAGCTGTTTTTT.

This clonotype was found many times. For the CDR3, the DNA is TGTGCCAGCCGCCCTGGAGTGAACACTGAAGCTTTCTTT. Residues: CASRPGVNTEAFF. The gene calls are TRBV7-9 and TRBJ1-1, with D uncertain. Trimming cost V 8 bases and J 0 bases, with 10 bases left between them. CDR3 length: 13 residues. CDR1 SEHNR and CDR2 FQNEAQ come from the germline V gene (reference sequence). Complete variable domain (other parts from reference TRBV7-9 and TRBJ1-1): DTGVSQNPRHKITKRGQNVTFRCDPISEHNRLYWYRQTLGQGPEFLTYFQNEAQLEKSRLLSDRFSAERPKGSFSTLEIQRTEQGDSAMYLCASRPGVNTEAFFGQGTRLTVV.

This clonotype has ten or more counts. This sequence joins TRBV7-9 and TRBJ1-1; perhaps TRBD1 as D (6 bases). Trimming shortened V by 5 bases and J by 7 bases, and 14 bases separated the two germline ends. Germline V gives CDR1 SEHNR, CDR2 FQNEAQ (reference sequence). This CDR3 region has 13 residues. The CDR3 region is CASSIRGAGEAFF. The DNA for the CDR3 is TGTGCCAGCAGCATTAGGGGGGCGGGTGAAGCTTTCTTT.

This clonotype has a handful of counts. This chain connects TRBV5-6 to TRBJ2-5; D gene ambiguous. CDR1 and CDR2 from the germline V gene are SGHDT and YYEEEE. The CDR3 runs 13 residues. V lost 0 bases and J 2 bases, leaving 5 bases between the germline ends. DNA of the CDR3: TGTGCCAGCAGCTTGGACCAGCAAGAGACCCAGTACTTC. It is translated as CASSLDQQETQYF.

This clonotype has only a few counts. This sequence joins TRBV9 and TRBJ2-1; D is ambiguous. V lost 0 bases and J lost 0, with 10 bases in between. The germline V gene has CDR1 SGDLS and CDR2 YYNGEE. The CDR3 runs to 16 residues. The chain's CDR3 is CASSVGPSSSYNEQFF. In DNA, the CDR3 is TGTGCCAGCAGCGTAGGGCCCTCAAGCTCCTACAATGAGCAGTTCTTC.

This clonotype occurred a few times. The chain links TRBV5-4 to TRBJ2-5; tentatively, D is TRBD2 (6 bases). Between the trimmed V and J ends, which lost 0 bases and 1 base, there was a span of 13 bases. CDR1 is SGHNT and CDR2 is YYREEE in the germline V gene (reference sequence). This CDR3 is built from 16 residues. CDR3 in DNA: TGTGCCAGCAGCTTGGGGATAGCGGTCCCCCAAGAGACCCAGTACTTC. It translates to CASSLGIAVPQETQYF.

V and J are TRBV18 and TRBJ2-5; no clear D gene. Trimming took off 3 bases at V and 5 bases at J, with 7 bases between the two ends. The CDR3 totals 12 residues. Germline V gene sequence: CDR1 KGHSH, CDR2 LQKENI. CDR3 region: CASSPATETQYF. Written as DNA, the CDR3 is TGTGCCAGCTCACCTGCGACGGAGACCCAGTACTTC.

The chain couples TRBV6-1 to TRBJ2-3; a possible D gene is TRBD2 (6 bases). The ends were cut back, 8 bases at V and 2 bases at J, with 11 bases in the middle. The length of the CDR3 is 13 residues. Germline V CDR1 and CDR2: MNHNS, SASEGT. The CDR3 bases are TGTGCCAGCCTATCGGGACTCACAGATACGCAGTATTTT. Amino acid sequence: CASLSGLTDTQYF.

The genes are TRBV4-2 and TRBJ2-1, with TRBD2 as a possible D gene (5 bases). CDR3 length: 14 amino acids. The germline CDR1 and CDR2 sequences are LGHNA and YNFKEQ. The ends were cut back, 4 bases at V and 3 bases at J, with 10 bases in the middle. This CDR3 is CASSPGVRYNEQFF. CDR3 nucleotide sequence: TGTGCCAGCAGCCCCGGGGTCCGCTACAATGAGCAGTTCTTC.

This clonotype was seen a few times. V and J are TRBV7-9 and TRBJ1-1; D gene uncertain. Trimming stripped 4 bases from V and 7 bases from J, with 10 bases between. This CDR3 spans 12 amino acids. Germline assignment: CDR1 SEHNR and CDR2 FQNEAQ (reference sequence). In DNA, the CDR3 is TGTGCCAGCAGCTCACGGGAAAATGAAGCTTTCTTT. Translation gives CASSSRENEAFF.

This clonotype showed up many times. The chain couples TRBV7-9 to TRBJ1-2, with 7 nucleotides matching TRBD1. The CDR3 is 14 amino acids. Germline lookup yields CDR1 SEHNR and CDR2 FQNEAQ (reference sequence). V lost 4 bases and J lost 7; bases outside the gene matches: 9. The CDR3 loop reads CASSSRQGVGGYTF. The CDR3 nucleotides read TGTGCCAGCAGCTCGAGACAGGGAGTAGGTGGCTACACCTTC.

V usage is TRBV4-1 and J usage is TRBJ2-7; the D is unclear. Per germline, CDR1 MGHRA and CDR2 YSYEKL. The CDR3 sequence is 13 residues long. Trimming left V 1 base short and J 4 bases short, with 8 bases between. DNA for the CDR3: TGCGCCAGCAGCCAAGGTTCACGATACGAGCAGTACTTC. The encoded protein is CASSQGSRYEQYF.

This clonotype occurred a few times. The J gene is TRBJ1-2, the V gene TRBV11-2; D ambiguous. The V and J ends lost 2 bases and 12 bases respectively, with 16 bases between them. The CDR3 length is 13 residues. Germline V gives CDR1 SGHAT, CDR2 FQNNGV. The CDR3 is CASSLSVGMIDTF. The DNA of the CDR3 is TGTGCCAGCAGCTTATCTGTAGGGATGATTGACACCTTC. Together with reference TRBV11-2 and TRBJ1-2, the CDR3 gives the full variable domain: EAGVAQSPRYKIIEKRQSVAFWCNPISGHATLYWYQQILGQGPKLLIQFQNNGVVDDSQLPKDRFSAERLKGVDSTLKIQPAKLEDSAVYLCASSLSVGMIDTFGSGTRLTVV.

Ten or more counts support this clonotype. The V call is TRBV6-5, the J call TRBJ2-1, with D hard to call. The CDR3 is made up of 11 amino acids. Trimming took off 6 bases at V and 6 bases at J, with 6 bases between the two ends. Germline V gene sequence: CDR1 MNHEY, CDR2 SVGAGI. In DNA, the CDR3 is TGTGCCAGCAGGAAGGGCAATGAGCAGTTCTTC. Amino acid sequence: CASRKGNEQFF.

This chain joins TRBV4-3 and TRBJ2-5; 9 positions agree with TRBD1. The V segment lost 4 bases and the J segment 4 bases; nucleotides outside the gene matches: 7. The CDR3 covers 15 residues. In germline, CDR1 is LGHNA, CDR2 YSLEER. For the CDR3, the DNA is TGCGCCAGCAGCCTTGAACCGGGACAGGGAGAGACCCAGTACTTC. Translation: CASSLEPGQGETQYF.

The rearrangement uses TRBV12-3 or TRBV12-4 and TRBJ1-1, with a tentative D call TRBD1 (5 bases). The CDR3 sequence is 12 residues long. Trimming took 1 base from V and 8 from J, leaving 8 bases between them. In DNA form, the CDR3 reads TGTGCCAGCAGTTTAGAGGGACTAGAAGCTTTCTTT. This encodes CASSLEGLEAFF.

This clonotype appeared once. This may come from a read error, since a much larger clone is one base off. This rearrangement joins TRBV27 to TRBJ2-7, with D tentatively TRBD1 (5 bases). This CDR3 region has 16 residues. Germline CDR1 is MNHEY and CDR2 is SMNVEV (reference sequence). The CDR3 sequence is CTSSQFSPRESYEQYF. In DNA form, the CDR3 reads TGTACCAGCAGTCAATTTTCACCCAGGGAAAGCTACGAGCAGTACTTC.